These 16 T cell receptor beta chains originate from one sample sequenced in a study of CD8+ T cells in alopecia areata. RNA was isolated and reverse transcribed to cDNA, the sequencing template. Clones were read by immunoSEQ multiplex PCR, and TCRdb kept only the in-frame ones, dropping some. The sample holds about 180,000 clones, approximately 53% seen once. Stated treatment: oral pan-JAK inhibitor, 5-10 mg twice daily. Specimen: CD8+ T cells sorted from blood, collected at week 24, from a patient treated with tofacitinib. The receptors shown here come from a human donor with alopecia areata.

This chain links TRBV7-8 with TRBJ1-5; D not resolved. CDR1 and CDR2 (germline): SGHVS, FQNEAQ. V lost 2 bases to trimming and J lost 6 bases, with 14 bases between them. This CDR3 has 15 amino acids. The CDR3 loop is CASSLTPEAGQPQHF. In DNA, the CDR3 is TGTGCCAGCAGCTTAACCCCCGAGGCGGGTCAGCCCCAGCATTTT.

The rearrangement links TRBV13 to TRBJ2-7; D assignment may be TRBD1 or TRBD2 (5 bases each). CDR1 is PRHDT and CDR2 is FYEKMQ in the germline V gene (reference sequence). The CDR3 runs 13 residues. The germline V and J ends were trimmed by 7 bases and 4 bases, with 14 bases remaining between them. Here the CDR3 DNA reads TGTGCCAGCACCGCCGGGACGGATTACGAGCAGTACTTC. Protein sequence: CASTAGTDYEQYF.

The rearrangement links TRBV2 to TRBJ1-4, with D tentatively TRBD1 (5 bases). The germline V and J ends were trimmed by 5 bases and 5 bases, with 18 bases remaining between them. The germline V gene encodes CDR1 SNHLY and CDR2 FYNNEI. The CDR3 consists of 16 residues. Here the CDR3 DNA reads TGTGCCAGCAGTCTTACTAGGACAACTACAAATGAAAAACTGTTTTTT. Its translation: CASSLTRTTTNEKLFF.

This clone was seen a single time. The same CDR3 arises from other DNA sequences in this sample as well. The chain combines TRBV7-8 with TRBJ2-5; no definite D call. Trimming took off 1 base at V and 2 bases at J, with 17 bases between the two ends. CDR3 length equals 17 residues. CDR1 is SGHVS and CDR2 is FQNEAQ in the germline V gene. The CDR3, as DNA: TGTGCCAGCAGCTTAGATGGCAAAGGGTGGAAACAAGAGACCCAGTACTTC. Protein: CASSLDGKGWKQETQYF.

This chain joins TRBV30 and TRBJ1-2; 8 nucleotides line up with TRBD1. The germline V gene has CDR1 GTSNPN and CDR2 SVGIG (reference sequence). V trimming: 4 bases; J trimming: 4 bases; junction bases outside the gene matches: 8. The CDR3 loop spans 14 amino acids. The CDR3: CAWTGTGTGYGYTF. CDR3 nucleotides: TGTGCCTGGACCGGCACAGGGACAGGCTATGGCTACACCTTC.

The V call is TRBV19, the J call TRBJ2-5; 7 positions match TRBD1. J gave up 4 bases and V 1 base, and 6 bases lay outside the gene matches. This CDR3 is 15 amino acids long. Germline values: CDR1 LNHDA, CDR2 SQIVND (reference sequence). CDR3 in amino acids: CASSIVAGTVETQYF. The CDR3 coding sequence is TGTGCCAGTAGTATAGTCGCCGGGACAGTAGAGACCCAGTACTTC. Full variable domain (rest looked up from reference TRBV19 and TRBJ2-5): DGGITQSPKYLFRKEGQNVTLSCEQNLNHDAMYWYRQDPGQGLRLIYYSQIVNDFQKGDIAEGYSVSREKKESFPLTVTSAQKNPTAFYLCASSIVAGTVETQYFGPGTRLLVL.

J is TRBJ2-1 and V is TRBV9; TRBD2 matches at 9 bases. The CDR3 has 14 amino acids. Germline CDR1 is SGDLS and CDR2 is YYNGEE. J lost 5 bases, V lost 7 bases, and 7 bases had no gene match. Here the CDR3 reads CASDAGGANNEQFF. The CDR3, as DNA: TGTGCCAGCGACGCGGGAGGGGCCAACAATGAGCAGTTCTTC.

The chain combines TRBV4-1 with TRBJ2-7; 7 bases map to TRBD1. Trimming at V came to 4 bases and at J to 3 bases, leaving 3 bases not matched to a gene. Germline CDR1 reads MGHRA; CDR2 reads YSYEKL. The CDR3 covers 13 residues. The CDR3 nucleotides read TGCGCCAGCAGCCCCAGACAGGGCTACGAGCAGTACTTC. Encoded protein: CASSPRQGYEQYF.

This clone was recorded a few times. This chain links TRBV14 with TRBJ2-1; possible D gene TRBD1, 5 bases. V was pared by 0 bases and J by 15 bases, with 18 bases between. This CDR3 is 14 amino acids long. In germline, CDR1 is SGHDN, CDR2 FVKESK. CDR3 DNA sequence: TGTGCCAGCAGCCAAGACGGGTTCAGGGCCAACATGTTCTTC. It is translated as CASSQDGFRANMFF.

The rearrangement links TRBV5-6 to TRBJ2-1; tentatively, D is TRBD1 or TRBD2 (5 bases each). The CDR3 is 15 residues long. V was clipped by 4 bases and J by 4 bases, with 15 bases between them. The germline V gene encodes CDR1 SGHDT and CDR2 YYEEEE. In DNA form, the CDR3 reads TGTGCCAGCAGCGATCGAGGGGACCAGTACAATGAGCAGTTCTTC. Its protein product is CASSDRGDQYNEQFF. The full variable domain, in which reference TRBV5-6 and TRBJ2-1 provide the parts outside the CDR3, is DAGVTQSPTHLIKTRGQQVTLRCSPKSGHDTVSWYQQALGQGPQFIFQYYEEEERQRGNFPDRFSGHQFPNYSSELNVNALLLGDSALYLCASSDRGDQYNEQFFGPGTRLTVL.

The chain couples TRBV14 to TRBJ2-3; D remains unclear. Germline CDR1 reads SGHDN; CDR2 reads FVKESK. The CDR3 spans 14 residues. V was clipped by 2 bases and J by 6 bases, with 12 bases between them. The CDR3 sequence: CASSQRISVDTQYF. The CDR3 bases are TGTGCCAGCAGCCAAAGGATATCTGTCGATACGCAGTATTTT.

The chain carries TRBV7-2 and TRBJ2-7; 8 bases agree with TRBD1. Trimming at V came to 4 bases and at J to 3 bases, leaving 5 bases not matched to a gene. The CDR3 runs 14 residues. Germline V gene lookup returns CDR1 SGHTA and CDR2 FQGNSA. Written as DNA, the CDR3 is TGTGCCAGCAGCTCTGGGACAGGTAACTACGAGCAGTACTTC. Translating gives CASSSGTGNYEQYF.

This clone has ten or more counts. V and J are TRBV9 and TRBJ1-1, with D possibly matching TRBD1 (6 bases). CDR3 length equals 16 residues. The germline V gene encodes CDR1 SGDLS and CDR2 YYNGEE. The V end was cut by 4 bases, the J end by 1 base, with 17 bases between. DNA for the CDR3: TGTGCCAGCAGCCTCTACGTTACAGGGTCGAACACTGAAGCTTTCTTT. Its translation is CASSLYVTGSNTEAFF.

This clone came up once. The rearrangement joins TRBV5-6 to TRBJ2-7; D is possibly TRBD2 (6 bases). The V gene lost 0 bases and the J gene lost 2 bases, with 9 bases spanning the gap. The V gene's germline CDR1 is SGHDT and CDR2 YYEEEE. The CDR3 contains 14 residues. In nucleotides, the CDR3 is TGTGCCAGCAGCTTGGGTGGAGGGACCTACGAGCAGTACTTC. It is translated as CASSLGGGTYEQYF.

The table lists this clone with a few counts. Other nucleotide sequences in the sample specify the same CDR3. CDR3 residues: CASSEVSSYEQYF. The CDR3 DNA reads as TGTGCCAGCAGTGAAGTGTCATCCTACGAGCAGTACTTC. V gene TRBV25-1 combines with J gene TRBJ2-7; no definite D call. V was trimmed by 2 bases and J by 1 base, leaving 6 bases between them. This CDR3 is built from 13 residues. Germline V CDR1 and CDR2: MGHDK, SYGVNS.

The CDR3 loop reads CASSQVGADLYGYTF. CDR3 DNA sequence: TGCGCCAGCAGCCAAGTGGGGGCGGACCTCTATGGCTACACCTTC. The rearrangement joins TRBV4-1 to TRBJ1-2; the D gene is possibly TRBD1 (6 bases). Deletions cut 1 base from V and 4 bases from J, with 13 bases between. CDR3 length: 15 residues. Germline lookup yields CDR1 MGHRA and CDR2 YSYEKL.